A single sample gave rise to the 30 T cell receptor beta chains below, sequenced in a study of OX40 agonist ivuxolimab in advanced cancers. Sequencing was performed with immunoSEQ multiplex PCR; in TCRdb, only in-frame clones are kept and a portion is missing. Seen here are tens of thousands of clones, approximately 90% observed once, and the top ten hold about 1.1%. The sample was CD4+ or CD8+ T cells sorted from blood, taken in a trial of the OX40 agonist ivuxolimab. These receptors were collected from an adult with an advanced solid tumor such as melanoma, head and neck, liver or kidney cancer.

The chain recombines TRBV7-6 with TRBJ2-3; D gene unclear. The germline gives CDR1 SGHVS, CDR2 FNYEAQ. This CDR3 is 16 amino acids long. Trimming left V 2 bases short and J 2 bases short, with 14 bases between. In DNA, the CDR3 is TGTGCCAGCAGCTTATGGGCTCTCACCCCCACAGATACGCAGTATTTT. It codes for CASSLWALTPTDTQYF. The full variable domain, rest sourced from reference TRBV7-6 and TRBJ2-3, is GAGVSQSPRYKVTKRGQDVALRCDPISGHVSLYWYRQALGQGPEFLTYFNYEAQQDKSGLPNDRFSAERPEGSISTLTIQRTEQRDSAMYRCASSLWALTPTDTQYFGPGTRLTVL.

This chain joins TRBV2 and TRBJ2-3; possibly TRBD2 for D (5 bases). Trimming took 6 bases from V and 3 from J, leaving 16 bases between them. Germline-derived CDR1 and CDR2 are SNHLY and FYNNEI. The CDR3 has 15 residues. DNA for the CDR3: TGTGCCAGCAGAGGAGGACGGGGTTTTACAGATACGCAGTATTTT. Translating it yields CASRGGRGFTDTQYF.

The rearrangement uses TRBV11-3 and TRBJ1-2, with 7 bases identical to TRBD1. Losses at the gene ends were 4 bases for V and 4 bases for J; bases not matched to a gene: 9. The CDR3 consists of 15 residues. CDR1 and CDR2 from the germline V gene are SGHNT and YENEEA. CDR3 amino acids: CASSYKFDRAYGYTF. The CDR3 coding sequence is TGTGCCAGCAGCTACAAATTCGACAGGGCCTATGGCTACACCTTC.

This chain links TRBV5-4 with TRBJ2-4; D gene uncertain. The CDR3 sequence is 14 residues long. The V gene's germline CDR1 is SGHNT and CDR2 YYREEE (reference sequence). Trimming pared 5 bases from V and 1 base from J, leaving 10 bases between. In DNA form, the CDR3 reads TGTGCCAGCAGTAGGAACGGGGCCAAAAACATTCAGTACTTC. It specifies CASSRNGAKNIQYF.

Remarks on this clone: At one end the junction does not follow the germline gene, possibly because of a read error. The V and J genes are TRBV7-6 and TRBJ2-7; D call uncertain. The length of the CDR3 is 13 residues. Per the germline V gene, CDR1 is SGHVS and CDR2 is FNYEAQ. CDR3 in DNA: TGTGCCAGCAGCTTAATCGGATCCTCCGAGCAGTACTTC. It is translated as CASSLIGSSEQYF.

The rearrangement uses TRBV2 and TRBJ2-1; 7 nucleotides agree with TRBD1. This CDR3 has 14 amino acids. Germline V gene data show CDR1 as SNHLY and CDR2 as FYNNEI. V lost 6 bases to trimming and J lost 6 bases; unmatched junction nucleotides: 8. The CDR3 here is CASRITGVRNEQFF. In DNA, the CDR3 is TGTGCCAGCAGGATAACAGGGGTCCGCAATGAGCAGTTCTTC.

The chain uses TRBV9 and TRBJ2-1, with TRBD2 matching 9 bases. Losses at the gene ends were 0 bases for V and 8 bases for J; bases not matched to a gene: 6. The germline V gene encodes CDR1 SGDLS and CDR2 YYNGEE. The CDR3 contains 15 residues. CDR3 DNA sequence: TGTGCCAGCAGCGTAGAATTTGGACTAGCGCATGAGCAGTTCTTC. Encoded protein: CASSVEFGLAHEQFF.

CDR3 loop: CASSSGTSGIEQYF. The CDR3, as DNA: TGCGCCAGCAGCTCAGGGACTAGCGGGATCGAGCAGTACTTC. The chain combines TRBV5-1 with TRBJ2-7; 13 bases are a match to TRBD2. V dropped 3 bases and J dropped 6; count of bases not matched to a gene: 3. The CDR3 is 14 residues long. Germline V lookup: CDR1 SGHRS, CDR2 YFSETQ.

This chain links TRBV18 with TRBJ2-7, with 11 bases aligning to TRBD2. V lost 2 bases to trimming and J lost 2 bases; unmatched junction nucleotides: 11. This CDR3 is 18 amino acids long. Germline V gene data show CDR1 as KGHSH and CDR2 as LQKENI. CDR3 residues: CASSPGTGIAGGPYEQYF. The CDR3, as DNA: TGTGCCAGCTCACCAGGGACAGGGATAGCGGGAGGGCCCTACGAGCAGTACTTC.

This clone was observed a single time. The DNA for the CDR3 is TGTGCCAGCAGCAACCCCGGGCCGTTCTATTCTGCAACTAATGAAAAACTGTTTTTT. Residues: CASSNPGPFYSATNEKLFF. The chain couples TRBV11-3 to TRBJ1-4, with D hard to call. CDR1 and CDR2 (germline): SGHNT, YENEEA. V was trimmed by 5 bases and J by 0 bases, leaving 22 bases between them. CDR3 length equals 19 residues.

The chain employs TRBV28 and TRBJ1-1; TRBD1 might be the D (6 bases). Germline lookup yields CDR1 MDHEN and CDR2 SYDVKM. V dropped 2 bases and J dropped 7 bases, with 11 bases sitting between them. The CDR3 contains 13 residues. The CDR3 sequence: CASSLTGTIEAFF. In nucleotides, the CDR3 is TGTGCCAGCAGTTTAACAGGGACAATTGAAGCTTTCTTT.

This clone appeared once. The CDR3 loop reads CASSFPRTGASGANVLTF. The CDR3 DNA is TGTGCCAGCAGTTTCCCCCGGACAGGCGCCTCTGGGGCCAACGTCCTGACTTTC. The V and J genes are TRBV28 and TRBJ2-6; 7 bases fit TRBD1. From germline, CDR1 is MDHEN and CDR2 SYDVKM. This CDR3 contains 18 residues. J lost 0 bases, V lost 3 bases, and 8 bases had no gene match.

This chain links TRBV5-1 with TRBJ2-7; the D gene is possibly TRBD2 (6 bases). The CDR3 has 14 amino acids. The germline CDR1 and CDR2 sequences are SGHRS and YFSETQ. Trimming removed 4 bases at V and 5 bases at J, with 16 bases between. CDR3 nucleotides: TGCGCCAGCAGCAAGGGACTTCTAAGGGACGAGCAGTACTTC. Translated, it gives CASSKGLLRDEQYF.

The CDR3 DNA reads TGTGCCAGCAGCTTTTCCGGGACAGGGAACACTGAAGCTTTCTTT. Its protein is CASSFSGTGNTEAFF. The rearrangement links TRBV5-5 to TRBJ1-1; 8 bases fit TRBD1. Germline loops: CDR1 SGHKS, CDR2 YYEKEE (reference sequence). Trimming removed 2 bases from V and 1 base from J; junction bases left unmatched: 4. CDR3 length: 15 amino acids.

V and J are TRBV30 and TRBJ2-1, with 7 bases matching TRBD2. Germline V gene lookup returns CDR1 GTSNPN and CDR2 SVGIG (reference sequence). The V gene end was trimmed by 0 bases and the J gene end by 12 bases; junction bases not matched to a gene: 14. The CDR3 totals 15 residues. The DNA of the CDR3 is TGTGCCTGGAGTGTACCCGGTAGCGGGTCCGGTGGGCAGTTCTTC. Translating gives CAWSVPGSGSGGQFF.

This chain joins TRBV28 and TRBJ1-5; D call uncertain. This CDR3 contains 12 residues. The germline V gene has CDR1 MDHEN and CDR2 SYDVKM. The CDR3 DNA reads TGTGCAACTCGGCTCTGGGAGCAGCCCCAGCATTTT. It translates to CATRLWEQPQHF.

The V and J genes are TRBV28 and TRBJ2-7, with TRBD2 matching 9 bases. V was clipped by 6 bases and J by 6 bases; unmatched bases: 15. This CDR3 region has 16 residues. Germline CDR1 and CDR2: MDHEN and SYDVKM. CDR3 sequence reads: CASSSPLSGSLSEQYF. CDR3 DNA sequence: TGTGCCAGCAGCTCCCCCCTTAGCGGGAGCCTCTCCGAGCAGTACTTC.

This clone was counted between two and nine times. The J gene is TRBJ1-5, the V gene TRBV7-2; D remains ambiguous. The ends were cut back, 3 bases at V and 3 bases at J, with 6 bases in the middle. This CDR3 region has 13 residues. Germline lookup yields CDR1 SGHTA and CDR2 FQGNSA. CDR3 sequence (DNA): TGTGCCAGCAGCTTTTTTCTCAATCAGCCCCAGCATTTT. It yields the protein CASSFFLNQPQHF. Using reference TRBV7-2 and TRBJ1-5 for the parts outside the CDR3, the full variable domain is GAGVSQSPSNKVTEKGKDVELRCDPISGHTALYWYRQSLGQGLEFLIYFQGNSAPDKSGLPSDRFSAERTGGSVSTLTIQRTQQEDSAVYLCASSFFLNQPQHFGDGTRLSIL.

The CDR3 sequence is CASSYKENTEAFF. CDR3 nucleotides: TGTGCCAGCAGTTATAAGGAGAACACTGAAGCTTTCTTT. J is TRBJ1-1 and V is TRBV6-5; no reliable D call. V was clipped by 3 bases and J by 1 base, with 6 bases between them. Germline values: CDR1 MNHEY, CDR2 SVGAGI. This CDR3 is built from 13 residues.

V gene TRBV5-1 combines with J gene TRBJ2-6, with 9 nucleotides matching TRBD1. The CDR3 is made up of 16 amino acids. CDR1 is SGHRS, CDR2 YFSETQ, per germline. V lost 0 bases and J lost 2; bases outside the gene matches: 0. This CDR3 reads CASSLGTGAGANVLTF. CDR3 DNA sequence: TGCGCCAGCAGCTTGGGGACAGGGGCTGGGGCCAACGTCCTGACTTTC. The variable domain in full, completed from reference TRBV5-1 and TRBJ2-6, reads KAGVTQTPRYLIKTRGQQVTLSCSPISGHRSVSWYQQTPGQGLQFLFEYFSETQRNKGNFPGRFSGRQFSNSRSEMNVSTLELGDSALYLCASSLGTGAGANVLTFGAGSRLTVL.

This rearrangement joins TRBV21-1 to TRBJ2-3; the table gives TRBD2 as D, unverified against the DNA. TRBV21-1 is termed a pseudogene. The CDR3 runs 16 residues. The CDR3 region has the DNA TGTGCCAGCAGCTGGGAGCGGGAACTGTCGGCGAAGGCGCAGTATTTT. Protein: CASSWERELSAKAQYF.

The chain links TRBV6-6 to TRBJ1-1; D is unclear. With 0 bases removed from V and 6 bases from J, the gap between germline ends came to 14 bases. Germline values: CDR1 MNHNY, CDR2 SVGAGI (reference sequence). The CDR3 consists of 15 residues. The CDR3 protein is CASSYSQVSAAEAFF. In DNA form, the CDR3 reads TGTGCCAGCAGTTACTCACAAGTCAGTGCGGCTGAAGCTTTCTTT.

V and J are TRBV28 and TRBJ2-3, with TRBD2 identical over 12 bases. The CDR3 extends over 15 amino acids. J gave up 2 bases and V 4 bases, and 1 base lay outside the gene matches. Germline values: CDR1 MDHEN, CDR2 SYDVKM. For the CDR3, the DNA is TGTGCCAGCAGTTGGACTAGCGGGAACACAGATACGCAGTATTTT. Amino acid sequence: CASSWTSGNTDTQYF.

The rearrangement joins TRBV6-6 to TRBJ2-3, with D uncertain. With 2 bases removed from V and 0 bases from J, the gap between germline ends came to 6 bases. Germline V gene lookup returns CDR1 MNHNY and CDR2 SVGAGI (reference sequence). This CDR3 has 14 amino acids. The chain's CDR3 is CASSYRASTDTQYF. The CDR3 DNA is TGTGCCAGCAGTTACCGGGCGAGCACAGATACGCAGTATTTT.

This sequence joins TRBV5-6 and TRBJ2-3; unclear D gene. V lost 0 bases to trimming and J lost 6 bases, with 2 bases between them. CDR1 and CDR2 from the germline V gene are SGHDT and YYEEEE. The CDR3 has 11 amino acids. CDR3 in DNA: TGTGCCAGCAGCTTGGAGGATACGCAGTATTTT. It yields the protein CASSLEDTQYF.

CDR3 bases: TGTGCCAGCAGCCCGGGACTAGCGGGAGTGGTACAAGAGACCCAGTACTTC. Residues: CASSPGLAGVVQETQYF. This rearrangement joins TRBV5-8 to TRBJ2-5, with 14 positions matching TRBD2. J gave up 2 bases and V 4 bases, and 7 bases lay outside the gene matches. Germline lookup yields CDR1 SGHTS and CDR2 YDEGEE. The CDR3 sequence is 17 residues long.

CDR3 nucleotide sequence: TGCAGCGTGACCCCCAATCCGCAGGGACCCGGGGCCCAGTACTTC. Its translation: CSVTPNPQGPGAQYF. The J gene is TRBJ2-5, the V gene TRBV29-1; D is perhaps TRBD1 or TRBD2 (5 bases each). CDR3 length: 15 amino acids. Trimming removed 6 bases from V and 9 bases from J, with 26 bases in between. Germline V gene data show CDR1 as SQVTM and CDR2 as ANQGSEA.

The chain carries TRBV19 and TRBJ2-1; TRBD2 might be the D (6 bases). This CDR3 is built from 15 residues. Germline CDR1 and CDR2: LNHDA and SQIVND (reference sequence). Deletions cut 5 bases from V and 2 bases from J, with 13 bases between. The CDR3 region is CASSGGLPTYNEQFF. DNA for the CDR3: TGTGCCAGTAGTGGGGGACTCCCAACCTACAATGAGCAGTTCTTC.

The chain links TRBV29-1 to TRBJ1-1; D uncertain. The ends were cut back, 1 base at V and 1 base at J, with 16 bases in the middle. CDR1 and CDR2 (germline): SQVTM, ANQGSEA. The CDR3 loop spans 16 amino acids. The CDR3 sequence is CSVEGRSSSRNTEAFF. CDR3 DNA sequence: TGCAGCGTTGAAGGTCGATCGAGTTCCAGGAACACTGAAGCTTTCTTT.

The chain is built from TRBV7-9 and TRBJ2-2; TRBD2 matches at 7 bases. Germline V gives CDR1 SEHNR, CDR2 FQNEAQ (reference sequence). CDR3 length: 11 amino acids. Trimming took 8 bases from V and 6 from J; bases not matched to a gene: 0. In DNA form, the CDR3 reads TGTGCCAGCCGGGGGGCCGGGGAGCTGTTTTTT. It codes for CASRGAGELFF.